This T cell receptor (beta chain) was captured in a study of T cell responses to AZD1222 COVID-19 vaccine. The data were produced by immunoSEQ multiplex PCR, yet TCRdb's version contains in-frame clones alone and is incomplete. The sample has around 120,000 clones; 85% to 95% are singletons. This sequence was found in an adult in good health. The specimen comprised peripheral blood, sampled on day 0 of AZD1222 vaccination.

CDR3 protein: CASSLEAAGVYNEQFF. The DNA of the CDR3 is TGCGCCAGCAGCTTGGAAGCAGCGGGAGTGTACAATGAGCAGTTCTTC. The chain joins TRBV5-1 to TRBJ2-1; 8 nucleotides agree with TRBD2. Looked up from germline, CDR1 is SGHRS and CDR2 is YFSETQ. This CDR3 is built from 16 residues. Losses at the gene ends were 0 bases for V and 4 bases for J; bases not matched to a gene: 6.